Given below is one T cell receptor beta chain in context. 60 Vbeta and 13 Jbeta primers were used in PCR. The repertoire was sequenced with immunoSEQ multiplex PCR; TCRdb's copy has only in-frame clones and lacks some. This listing includes under 95,000 clones. The sample is drawn from a study of cytomegalovirus exposure and HLA in healthy donors. Sequences were obtained from PBMCs. This TCR came from a man aged 18 to 30 in good health and CMV-seropositive.

The CDR3, as DNA: TGTGCCAGCAGTGACGGGCCGAACACTGAAGCTTTCTTT. This sequence encodes CASSDGPNTEAFF. This chain connects TRBV6-4 to TRBJ1-1; unclear D gene. The CDR3 spans 13 residues. The germline V gene has CDR1 MRHNA and CDR2 SNTAGT. Trimming took 2 bases from V and 1 from J, leaving 5 bases between them.